This TCR beta chain was sequenced during a study of Graves' ophthalmopathy and Graves' hyperthyroidism. The table lists this clonotype with many counts. RNA served as the template for amplifying TCR beta CDR3 regions. HTBI primers were employed in first-round RT-PCR, then a second-round multiplex PCR followed. Each CDR3 protein is one row after TCRdb ran MiXCR on the multiplex PCR reads. In the table there are roughly 1.1 million distinct CDR3 sequences, about 36% of which are singletons. The V and J ends lost 0 bases and 5 bases respectively, with 11 bases between them. CDR3 size: 15 residues. Germline assignment: CDR1 LNHNV and CDR2 YYDKDF (reference sequence).

This TCR was sampled from an adult man with Graves' hyperthyroidism. The chain has TRBV15 and TRBJ1-5; possible D gene TRBD1, 5 bases. Material: peripheral blood or thyroid tissue (not recorded which). CDR3 residues: CATSRDTGAYQPQHF. The CDR3 region has the DNA TGTGCCACCAGCAGAGATACCGGGGCCTATCAGCCCCAGCATTTT.